This TCR beta chain was profiled in a study of beta chain features in type 1 diabetes. General observations from the study: In the patient group, naive, central memory and Treg TCRB repertoires seemed more alike than in the healthy donor group. Shorter TCRB CDR3s, moderately but significantly so, were found in Type 1 diabetes patients in all four CD4+ subsets.

As concerns this clone: Its antigen is not known.

Expressed TCRB transcripts were sequenced because the isolated RNA had all been reverse transcribed beforehand. Sequenced naive, central memory and regulatory T cell samples produced an average of about 3.6 million reads. Data came from immunoSEQ multiplex PCR; TCRdb stores just in-frame clones and leaves some out. The sample has 160,000 or so clones; about 8.3% are singletons. CDR1 and CDR2 from the germline V gene are MNHNY and SVGAGI (reference sequence). This CDR3 contains 13 residues. Between the trimmed V and J ends, which lost 10 bases and 6 bases, there was a span of 16 bases. This clonotype originated in a woman between 18 and 29 years old with type 1 diabetes. The gene calls are TRBV6-6 and TRBJ2-1; no definite D call. Material for sequencing was central memory CD4+ T cells from blood. The CDR3 reads CATVLTGGNEQFF. DNA for the CDR3: TGTGCCACCGTCTTAACGGGTGGCAATGAGCAGTTCTTC.